The entry below gives a single T cell receptor beta chain sequence along with its context. Its cognate antigen is unknown. With 4 bases removed from V and 0 bases from J, the gap between germline ends came to 7 bases. The CDR3 runs 15 residues. Germline CDR1 KGHSH, CDR2 LQKENI. The authors loaded 200 ng DNA, 28,000 or so T cell genomes, into sorted-subset replicate PCRs. This table comes from immunoSEQ multiplex PCR, and its TCRdb copy is limited to in-frame clones, with some not included. Of 1,500,000 or so clones in the sample, 95% to 97% were seen once. CD4+ cells yielded CD45RA+ naive and CD45RA-negative memory subsets. This record comes from a study of shared clonotypes between healthy human individuals. Study results and limitations: Memory subsets generally showed smaller estimated richness than naive subsets did. Some clonotypes were shared by all four sorted-subset donors, while others were not shared. The non-shared ones had lower generation probabilities than the shared ones.

The chain joins TRBV18 to TRBJ2-6, with no clear D. The receptor was isolated from a man aged 25 to 40 in good health. Source material: naive CD4+ T cells sorted from blood. Subset noted: CD45RA+ positively selected. The CDR3 coding sequence is TGTGCCAGCTCACGACAACACTCTGGGGCCAACGTCCTGACTTTC. This encodes CASSRQHSGANVLTF.